The rows below give T cell receptor beta chains drawn from one sample of a study of T cell repertoires in cytomegalovirus infection. TCRdb ran MiXCR on the reads and lists one entry per CDR3 protein. The repertoire holds around 740,000 distinct CDR3 sequences, roughly 36% seen once, with 2.5% to 3.5% in the top ten. The material sequenced was PBMCs. These receptors were obtained from a human donor in good health (CMV status not recorded). Some clones in this sample may be carry-over from other donors' samples. Both conserved end residues are part of each CDR3. A D gene is named only where the DNA matches it firmly. Some rows mark clone size as missing; the rest say once, few, many or name a class of expanded clone.

-,-,TRBV20-1,TRBJ1-1,TGCAGTGCTGCCGGCCTGGCTGAAGCTTTCTTT,CSAAGLAEAFF
TRBD1,-,TRBV2,TRBJ2-7,TGTGCCAGCAATGCCGGGACAGGGTACGACGAGCAGTACTTC,CASNAGTGYDEQYF
-,many,TRBV7-9,TRBJ2-7,TGTGCCAGCAGCTTAGTACGGCCCCGCTCGTCGGGCGAGCAGTACTTC,CASSLVRPRSSGEQYF
-,-,TRBV7-6,TRBJ2-2,TGTGCCAGCAGCCCCGTACAGTGGAGCACCGGGGAGCTGTTTTTT,CASSPVQWSTGELFF
-,-,TRBV6-5,TRBJ1-2,TGTGCCAGCAGTCAGGGGAGGGGATTCGGCGGCTACACCTTC,CASSQGRGFGGYTF
-,-,TRBV19,TRBJ2-2,TGTGCCAGTAGTATCAGGGAGACCGGGGAGCTGTTTTTT,CASSIRETGELFF
TRBD1,-,TRBV27,TRBJ1-2,TGTGCCAGCAGTCGAACCCCACCCACGACAGGGCGAAACTATGGCTACACCTTC,CASSRTPPTTGRNYGYTF
TRBD2,-,TRBV15,TRBJ2-3,TGTGCCACCAGCAGGGGGGTGCGGGAGGGCACAGATACGCAGTATTTT,CATSRGVREGTDTQYF
-,-,TRBV6-1,TRBJ1-4,TGTGCCAGCGGTCCCTTGTCCACTAATGAAAAACTGTTTTTT,CASGPLSTNEKLFF
-,few,TRBV19,TRBJ2-2,TGTGCCAGTAGGCATCTTCGGGACGCCCGATTTCGAACCGGGGAGCTGTTTTTT,CASRHLRDARFRTGELFF
-,-,TRBV7-9,TRBJ2-3,TGTGCCAGCAACCTTTGGTCAACTAGCACAGATACGCAGTATTTT,CASNLWSTSTDTQYF
-,many,TRBV7-3,TRBJ2-2,TGTGCCAGCAGCTATGGACCTTCAACCGGGGAGCTGTTTTTT,CASSYGPSTGELFF
-,few,TRBV2,TRBJ1-6,TGTGCCAGCAGTGAACGGGGCTCCTATAATTCACCCCTCCACTTT,CASSERGSYNSPLHF
TRBD2,-,TRBV6-5,TRBJ2-5,TGTGCCAGCAGTTCATCTAGCGGGGGGGCATGGGAGACCCAGTACTTC,CASSSSSGGAWETQYF
-,-,TRBV28,TRBJ1-1,-,CASSLIFGQGNTEACF
-,few,TRBV20-1,TRBJ2-7,TGCAGTGTCCGGGGGTGGCAGGAGTACGAGCAGTACTTC,CSVRGWQEYEQYF
-,-,TRBV7-2,TRBJ2-5,TGTGCCAGCAACACAGAAGAGACCCAGTACTTC,CASNTEETQYF
TRBD2,few,TRBV11-3,TRBJ2-3,TGTGCCAGCAGCTTATACAAGCGGGGGGGTGCCGCAGATACGCAGTATTTT,CASSLYKRGGAADTQYF
-,few,TRBV28,TRBJ2-7,TGTGCCTACGGGGGAACGGAGAGCGACGAGCAGTACTTC,CAYGGTESDEQYF
TRBD1,-,TRBV7-2,TRBJ2-5,TGTGCCAGCAGCTTTTACAGGGGACGGCAAGAGACCCAGTACTTC,CASSFYRGRQETQYF
TRBD1,few,TRBV28,TRBJ2-7,TGTGCCAGCAGCCAGAGACAGGGGCGCGCCTTC,CASSQRQGRAF
TRBD1,-,TRBV5-3,TRBJ1-1,TGTGCCAGCAGCTTAAACAGGGGCGGAAGGTCAGCTTTCTTT,CASSLNRGGRSAFF
-,-,TRBV19,TRBJ2-6,TGTGCCAGTAGTATATGGAAGGGTTCTGGGGCCAACGTCCTGACTTTC,CASSIWKGSGANVLTF
-,-,TRBV7-2,TRBJ1-1,TGTGCCAGCAGCTTATGGGGGGGCGAATGGGGAAACACTGAAGCTTTCTTT,CASSLWGGEWGNTEAFF
-,-,TRBV7-8,TRBJ2-2,TGTGCCAGCAGCCAATCAACTGTGAACACCGGGGAGCTGTTTTTT,CASSQSTVNTGELFF
TRBD2,-,TRBV10-3,TRBJ2-5,TGTGCCATCAGTTTAGGTGGGACTAACGGGCAAGAGACCCAGTACTTC,CAISLGGTNGQETQYF
-,-,TRBV7-6,TRBJ1-4,TGTGCCAGCAGCCCTGGTCCTCGGGGGCACATTGAAAAACTGTTTTTT,CASSPGPRGHIEKLFF
TRBD2,-,TRBV27,TRBJ2-4,TGTGCCAGCAGATATGTAGCGGGAGGCGGGTCCAAAAACATTCAGTACTTC,CASRYVAGGGSKNIQYF
-,few,TRBV20-1,TRBJ1-5,TGCAGTGCCCGCCCAGGGGTCGGTAGCAATCAGCCCCAGCATTTT,CSARPGVGSNQPQHF
-,-,TRBV12-3/TRBV12-4,TRBJ2-5,TGTGCCAGCAGTATGCAAGAGACCCAGTACTTC,CASSMQETQYF
-,once,TRBV27,TRBJ1-5,TGTGCCAGCAGCAATGTGGGTGCTGATAGCAATCAGCCCCAGCATTTT,CASSNVGADSNQPQHF
TRBD2,few,TRBV7-2,TRBJ2-2,TGTGCCAGCAGCCCGGAGCCGGGACTAGCGGCTCGGGGGGAGCTGTTTTTT,CASSPEPGLAARGELFF
-,-,TRBV29-1,TRBJ1-6,TGCAGCGTTACCCAGGAGTATAATTCACCCCTCCACTTT,CSVTQEYNSPLHF
-,-,TRBV28,TRBJ2-1,TGTGCCAGCAGTCCACCGGAGGGCCGAACCTACAATGAGCAGTTCTTC,CASSPPEGRTYNEQFF
-,-,TRBV7-6,TRBJ1-1,TGTGCCAGCAGCCCGGAGCAACTATCCACGGGGACTGAAGCTTTCTTT,CASSPEQLSTGTEAFF
TRBD2,few,TRBV6-2/TRBV6-3,TRBJ2-5,TGTGCCAGCACGGGGGGGACACACCAAGAGACCCAGTACTTC,CASTGGTHQETQYF
TRBD2,many,TRBV7-2,TRBJ2-1,TGTGCCAGCAGCTTAGTTGATCTAGCGGGAGTTGAGCAGTTCTTC,CASSLVDLAGVEQFF
-,-,TRBV18,TRBJ1-6,TGTGCCAGCTCGCCCCTAGATCGGGGTTCACCCCTCCACTTT,CASSPLDRGSPLHF
-,-,TRBV6-5,TRBJ2-1,TGTGCCAGCATGGGGCCGTACAATGAGCAGTTCTTC,CASMGPYNEQFF
-,few,TRBV6-1,TRBJ1-5,TGTGCCAGCAGTGACGGGTTAATCCGGCCAAATCAGCCCCAGCATTTT,CASSDGLIRPNQPQHF
-,few,TRBV7-2,TRBJ2-3,TGTGCCAGCAGCTTATACAGGTTTAGTGGCACAGATACGCAGTATTTT,CASSLYRFSGTDTQYF
-,-,TRBV6-4,TRBJ2-3,TGTGCCAGCAGTGAGTGGGGTAAAGGGACACGCACAGATACGCAGTATTTT,CASSEWGKGTRTDTQYF
TRBD1,few,TRBV7-9,TRBJ1-2,TGTGCCAGCAGCGCCGAGGGACAGGGCTATGGCTACACCTTC,CASSAEGQGYGYTF
TRBD2,-,TRBV11-2,TRBJ2-1,TGTGCCAGCAGCTTAACGGACGGGACTAGAAATGACAATGAGCAGTTCTTC,CASSLTDGTRNDNEQFF
TRBD1,-,TRBV5-6,TRBJ1-1,TGTGCCAGCAGCTTGTTGGGACAGGGGTCTGCAGCTTTCTTT,CASSLLGQGSAAFF
-,many,TRBV2,TRBJ2-7,TGTGCCAGCAGTCAGGTTTGGGTGCAGTACTTC,CASSQVWVQYF
TRBD1,many,TRBV12-3/TRBV12-4,TRBJ1-1,TGTGCCAGCAGTCCGGGACAGGGGATGAAAACTTTCTTT,CASSPGQGMKTFF
TRBD2,few,TRBV6-1,TRBJ2-7,TGTGCCAGCAGGCATGGATTAGCGGGAGCGGAGGAGCAGTACTTC,CASRHGLAGAEEQYF
-,many,TRBV2,TRBJ1-2,TGTGCCAGCAGTAGAGTGGAAACAGGTGGCTACACCTTC,CASSRVETGGYTF
-,-,TRBV28,TRBJ1-4,TGTGCCAGCAGTTTCCCGCGGCAGGCCCATGAAAAACTGTTTTTT,CASSFPRQAHEKLFF
TRBD2,-,TRBV10-3,TRBJ2-3,TGTGCCATCAGGAACTTAGCGGGACACACAGATACGCAGTATTTT,CAIRNLAGHTDTQYF
-,few,TRBV12-3/TRBV12-4,TRBJ1-5,TGTGCCAGCAGTTTAGTGTCGTCAGGTGCCTTCAATCAGCCCCAGCATTTT,CASSLVSSGAFNQPQHF
-,few,TRBV5-4,TRBJ2-5,TGTGCCAGCAGCGCGCAGACCCAAGAGACCCAGTACTTC,CASSAQTQETQYF
-,few,TRBV7-9,TRBJ2-5,TGTGCCAGCAGCCCGAACTTCCGGGACATATTGCAAGAGACCCAGTACTTC,CASSPNFRDILQETQYF
TRBD1,few,TRBV12-3/TRBV12-4,TRBJ2-4,TGTGCCAGCAGTTTAGTAGGGGGCGCAGACTACAAAAACATTCAGTACTTC,CASSLVGGADYKNIQYF
-,few,TRBV2,TRBJ1-4,TGTGCCAGCAGTGAGGTTGCCAGTCCGAATGAAAAACTGTTTTTT,CASSEVASPNEKLFF
-,-,TRBV20-1,TRBJ1-5,TGCAGTGCCTCTGTTTCGGATCAGCCCCAGCATTTT,CSASVSDQPQHF
TRBD2,few,TRBV20-1,TRBJ2-5,TGCAGTGCTAGACAGACAGCCCCAGCGGGAGGGCCTCAGGAGACCCAGTACTTC,CSARQTAPAGGPQETQYF
-,-,TRBV10-3,TRBJ2-3,TGTGCCATCAGTGAGTGGAATTTGAGCACAGATACGCAGTATTTT,CAISEWNLSTDTQYF